The 17 T cell receptor beta chains below come from one sample, sequenced in a study. Each CDR3 protein gets one entry after TCRdb re-called the RT-PCR reads with MiXCR. The profile shows hundreds of thousands of distinct CDR3 sequences, 11% to 15% of them singletons. Sequenced input: memory CD4+ T cells from blood. All receptors derive from a female donor in good health, serving as a healthy control.

V usage is TRBV5-6 and J usage is TRBJ2-1, with D perhaps being TRBD1 or TRBD2 (5 bases each). This CDR3 comprises 16 residues. The germline V gene encodes CDR1 SGHDT and CDR2 YYEEEE. V was shortened by 3 bases and J by 10 bases, with 23 bases between the two germline ends. CDR3 region: CASSSDVPGPKEEQFF. For the CDR3, the DNA is TGTGCCAGCAGCTCCGACGTTCCGGGACCCAAGGAGGAGCAGTTCTTC.

This clonotype came up many times. This sequence joins TRBV7-3 and TRBJ2-3, with a weak D call TRBD1 (6 bases). The ends were cut back, 4 bases at V and 5 bases at J, with 10 bases in the middle. This CDR3 contains 13 residues. CDR1 SGHTA and CDR2 FQGTGA come from the germline V gene. Here the CDR3 DNA reads TGTGCCAGCAGCTGGCAGGGGCGAGATACGCAGTATTTT. It is translated as CASSWQGRDTQYF. Full variable domain (remainder filled in from reference TRBV7-3 and TRBJ2-3): GAGVSQTPSNKVTEKGKYVELRCDPISGHTALYWYRQSLGQGPEFLIYFQGTGAADDSGLPNDRFFAVRPEGSVSTLKIQRTERGDSAVYLCASSWQGRDTQYFGPGTRLTVL.

This chain connects TRBV24-1 to TRBJ2-4; tentatively, D is TRBD2 (6 bases). The CDR3 contains 12 residues. Germline lookup yields CDR1 KGHDR and CDR2 SFDVKD. Trimming removed 4 bases at V and 11 bases at J, with 11 bases between. This CDR3 reads CATSEGPGVQYF. The CDR3, as DNA: TGTGCCACCAGTGAAGGGCCGGGAGTTCAGTACTTC.

This clonotype has a count of ten or more. The chain combines TRBV20-1 with TRBJ2-3, with unresolved D. V lost 7 bases, J lost 4 bases, and 15 bases lay in between. The CDR3 has 13 residues. Germline assignment: CDR1 DFQATT and CDR2 SNEGSKA (reference sequence). The CDR3 DNA reads as TGCAGTGGCCCCCCGTCTGAGTCAGATACGCAGTATTTT. Translation: CSGPPSESDTQYF.

In the case of this clonotype: It may be a read error: a sequence one base away is much more abundant. The gene calls are TRBV20-1 and TRBJ2-2, with 10 bases matching TRBD1. The V gene's germline CDR1 is DFQATT and CDR2 SNEGSKA (reference sequence). The length of the CDR3 is 14 residues. In DNA, the CDR3 is TGCAGCGTTCCGGGACAGGGGCCCCCCGAGGAGCTGTTTTTT. Encoded protein: CSVPGQGPPEELFF.

This clonotype was detected ten times or more. V gene TRBV4-3 combines with J gene TRBJ2-7; D is undetermined. Trimming cost V 1 base and J 3 bases, with 13 bases left between them. The CDR3 totals 15 residues. Germline V gives CDR1 LGHNA, CDR2 YSLEER. The DNA of the CDR3 is TGCGCCAGCAGCCAAGCGCCGAATGCGGACTACGAGCAGTACTTC. Encoded protein: CASSQAPNADYEQYF.

This clonotype appeared many times. The chain combines TRBV4-3 with TRBJ2-1, with TRBD2 matching over 9 bases. The J segment lost 1 base and the V segment lost 0 bases, leaving 25 bases of the junction unmatched. The CDR3 sequence is 24 residues long. The germline V gene encodes CDR1 LGHNA and CDR2 YSLEER. The CDR3 spells CASSQDQEGYSGSSVLTSYNEQFF. For the CDR3, the DNA is TGCGCCAGCAGCCAAGATCAGGAGGGGTATAGCGGGAGCTCCGTATTAACTTCCTACAATGAGCAGTTCTTC.

The chain combines TRBV4-2 with TRBJ2-1, with 12 bases that match TRBD2. There are 18 residues in the CDR3. Per germline, CDR1 LGHNA and CDR2 YNFKEQ. V lost 0 bases, J lost 7 bases, and 10 bases stayed unmatched. The CDR3 protein is CASSQDPGLAGLGNEQFF. CDR3 sequence (DNA): TGTGCCAGCAGCCAAGATCCGGGACTAGCGGGCTTAGGGAATGAGCAGTTCTTC.

This clonotype was picked up many times. The V call is TRBV6-5, the J call TRBJ2-3; no definite D call. Germline V gene data show CDR1 as MNHEY and CDR2 as SVGAGI. Trimming removed 6 bases at V and 0 bases at J, with 13 bases between. This CDR3 has 15 residues. The CDR3 DNA is TGTGCCAGCAGCCAGTTCTTGTCTAGCACAGATACGCAGTATTTT. It codes for CASSQFLSSTDTQYF.

This chain joins TRBV5-4 and TRBJ2-2, with D perhaps matching TRBD1 (6 bases). The V end lost 4 bases, the J end lost 1 base, and 17 bases lay between the germline ends. The CDR3 loop spans 17 amino acids. Germline assignment: CDR1 SGHNT and CDR2 YYREEE (reference sequence). The CDR3: CASSPNLGAKNTGELFF. CDR3 sequence (DNA): TGTGCCAGCAGCCCTAATTTGGGGGCGAAGAACACCGGGGAGCTGTTTTTT.

This clonotype was observed a few times. This rearrangement joins TRBV5-1 to TRBJ2-1; D may be TRBD2 (6 bases). The CDR3 length is 13 residues. Trimming pared 8 bases from V and 6 bases from J, leaving 15 bases between. CDR1 is SGHRS, CDR2 YFSETQ, per germline. CDR3 coding DNA: TGCGCCAGTACGGGAGAGGGGTTCAATGAGCAGTTCTTC. It encodes CASTGEGFNEQFF. The full variable domain, in which reference TRBV5-1 and TRBJ2-1 provide the parts outside the CDR3, is KAGVTQTPRYLIKTRGQQVTLSCSPISGHRSVSWYQQTPGQGLQFLFEYFSETQRNKGNFPGRFSGRQFSNSRSEMNVSTLELGDSALYLCASTGEGFNEQFFGPGTRLTVL.

This clonotype has just one count. This chain links TRBV7-6 with TRBJ1-3; no definite D call. V was cut by 3 bases and J by 0 bases, with 21 bases left in between. Germline CDR1 SGHVS, CDR2 FNYEAQ. The CDR3 extends over 19 amino acids. CDR3 loop: CASSLHPYGRISSGNTIYF. The CDR3 nucleotides are TGTGCCAGCAGCTTGCACCCCTATGGGCGGATTAGCTCTGGAAACACCATATATTTT.

This clonotype was seen only a few times. V usage is TRBV7-9 and J usage is TRBJ1-1; a weak D match, TRBD1 (5 bases). CDR3 length equals 14 residues. Germline lookup yields CDR1 SEHNR and CDR2 FQNEAQ (reference sequence). Between the trimmed V and J ends, which lost 3 bases and 1 base, there was a span of 9 bases. This chain's CDR3 is CASSLRTPNTEAFF. The CDR3 DNA follows: TGTGCCAGCAGCTTGCGGACACCGAACACTGAAGCTTTCTTT.

The chain couples TRBV6-2 or TRBV6-3 to TRBJ2-1; no clear D. Germline V gives CDR1 MNHEY, CDR2 SVGEGT. The CDR3 totals 11 residues. The germline V and J ends were trimmed by 7 bases and 8 bases, with 9 bases remaining between them. The CDR3 sequence: CASTKRDEQFF. CDR3 DNA sequence: TGTGCCAGCACCAAACGGGATGAGCAGTTCTTC.

This clonotype has a handful of counts. V usage is TRBV7-2 and J usage is TRBJ1-2; D ambiguous. Trimming pared 6 bases from V and 4 bases from J, leaving 12 bases between. Germline-derived CDR1 and CDR2 are SGHTA and FQGNSA. The CDR3 runs 13 residues. The CDR3 region is CASRDGVTYGYTF. CDR3 nucleotides: TGTGCCAGCAGAGACGGAGTCACCTATGGCTACACCTTC.

This clonotype was seen more than once but under ten times. The chain combines TRBV20-1 with TRBJ2-1; TRBD2 might be the D (5 bases). CDR1 DFQATT and CDR2 SNEGSKA come from the germline V gene (reference sequence). The CDR3 runs to 15 residues. The V gene lost 0 bases and the J gene lost 0 bases, with 9 bases spanning the gap. CDR3 sequence reads: CSARDRGNSYNEQFF. The CDR3 DNA sequence: TGCAGTGCTAGAGATAGAGGGAACTCCTACAATGAGCAGTTCTTC.

This clonotype was seen just once. This chain connects TRBV6-5 to TRBJ1-2, with D unresolved. Germline V gene data show CDR1 as MNHEY and CDR2 as SVGAGI. This CDR3 comprises 14 residues. Trimming stripped 0 bases from V and 8 bases from J, with 13 bases between. CDR3 amino acids: CASSYSNGVGGYTF. The CDR3 nucleotides are TGTGCCAGCAGTTACTCGAACGGGGTTGGGGGCTACACCTTC.